This TCR beta chain was captured by sequencing in a study of T cell clonotyping in hematopoietic cell transplantation. Only in-frame clones appear in the TCRdb table, and some are missing; sequencing was by immunoSEQ multiplex PCR. This table has some 14,000 clones, over 95% appearing once. The TCR originated in a female patient aged 50 to 65 who had an allogeneic stem cell transplant from an unrelated donor, so T cells may come from the graft donor. Some clones in this sample may be carry-over from other donors' samples. The source material was peripheral blood mononuclear cells, sampled 30 days after allogeneic stem cell transplant.

The chain's CDR3 is CAWSVGYYEQYF. The DNA of the CDR3 is TGTGCCTGGAGTGTTGGTTACTACGAGCAGTACTTC. This rearrangement joins TRBV30 to TRBJ2-7; D gene unclear. Deletions cut 0 bases from V and 3 bases from J, with 6 bases between. Germline-derived CDR1 and CDR2 are GTSNPN and SVGIG (reference sequence). This CDR3 region has 12 residues. Together with reference TRBV30 and TRBJ2-7, the CDR3 gives the full variable domain: SQTIHQWPATLVQPVGSPLSLECTVEGTSNPNLYWYRQAAGRGLQLLFYSVGIGQISSEVPQNLSASRPQDRQFILSSKKLLLSDSGFYLCAWSVGYYEQYFGPGTRLTVT.